This TCR beta chain derives from a study of shared T cell receptors in the human thymus. Profiled with immunoSEQ multiplex PCR; TCRdb holds only in-frame clones, not every one. Seen here are about 380,000 clones, approximately 95% observed once, and the top ten hold approximately 0.02%. The CDR3 has 15 amino acids. V was trimmed by 5 bases and J by 0 bases, leaving 13 bases between them. CDR1 is MDHEN and CDR2 is SYDVKM in the germline V gene. Material for sequencing was thymocytes. This TCR was sampled from a human donor. The chain employs TRBV28 and TRBJ1-2, with D perhaps matching TRBD1 (5 bases). The DNA of the CDR3 is TGTGCCAGCAGTCCCGACAGTTTAGCTAACTATGGCTACACCTTC. This encodes CASSPDSLANYGYTF.